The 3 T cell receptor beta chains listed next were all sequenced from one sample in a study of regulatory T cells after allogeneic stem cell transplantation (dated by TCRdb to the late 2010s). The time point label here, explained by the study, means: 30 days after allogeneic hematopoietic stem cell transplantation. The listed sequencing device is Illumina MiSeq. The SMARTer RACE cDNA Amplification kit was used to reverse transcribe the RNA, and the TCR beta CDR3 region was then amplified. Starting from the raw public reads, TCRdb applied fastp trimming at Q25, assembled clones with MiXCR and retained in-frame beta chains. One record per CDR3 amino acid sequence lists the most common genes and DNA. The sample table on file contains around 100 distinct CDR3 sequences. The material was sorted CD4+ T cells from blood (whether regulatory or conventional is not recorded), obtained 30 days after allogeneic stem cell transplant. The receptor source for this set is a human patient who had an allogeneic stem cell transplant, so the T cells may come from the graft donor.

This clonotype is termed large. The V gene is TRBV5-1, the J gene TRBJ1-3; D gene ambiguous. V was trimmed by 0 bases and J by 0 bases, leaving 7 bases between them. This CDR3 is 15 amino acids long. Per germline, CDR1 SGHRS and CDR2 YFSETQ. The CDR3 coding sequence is TGCGCCAGCAGCTTGGGTCAGAGCTCTGGAAACACCATATATTTT. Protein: CASSLGQSSGNTIYF.

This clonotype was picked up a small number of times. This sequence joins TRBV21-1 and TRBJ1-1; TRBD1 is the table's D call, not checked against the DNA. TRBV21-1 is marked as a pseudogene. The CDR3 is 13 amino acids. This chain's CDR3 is CVSSHQGNTEAFF. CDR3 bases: TGTGTCAGCAGCCACCAGGGGAACACTGAAGCTTTCTTT.

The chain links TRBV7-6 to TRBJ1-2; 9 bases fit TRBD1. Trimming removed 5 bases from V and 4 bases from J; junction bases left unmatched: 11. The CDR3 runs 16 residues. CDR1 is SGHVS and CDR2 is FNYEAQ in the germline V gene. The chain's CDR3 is CASSPRQGDSGYGYTF. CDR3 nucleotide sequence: TGTGCCAGCAGCCCCAGACAGGGGGATTCGGGCTATGGCTACACCTTC.